These 17 T cell receptor beta chains were all obtained from the same sample, sequenced in a study of circulating CD8 cells and anti-PD-1 response in melanoma. Sorting of live CD3+CD8+TCRalphabeta+ cells by PD-1 and/or TIGIT gave four subsets. TCR libraries were prepared from approximately 15 ng of total RNA with the QIAseq Immune Repertoire TCR panel. TCRdb passed the reads through MiXCR, listing each CDR3 protein once. The repertoire holds about 120 distinct CDR3 sequences, with 13% as singletons. Material: CD8+ T cells from PBMCs, obtained at baseline or after one month of anti-PD-1 therapy (not recorded which). These receptors all come from a human donor with melanoma.

The genes are TRBV19 and TRBJ2-3; D gene uncertain. The germline gives CDR1 LNHDA, CDR2 SQIVND (reference sequence). The CDR3 spans 19 residues. Between the trimmed V and J ends, which lost 0 bases and 5 bases, there was a span of 24 bases. Written as DNA, the CDR3 is TGTGCCAGTAGTATAGATCTGTACATGCCCTCGCACCCGGTAGATACGCAGTATTTT. It encodes CASSIDLYMPSHPVDTQYF.

This clonotype is large. V is TRBV20-1 and J is TRBJ2-7; D is unresolved. Trimming took off 4 bases at V and 4 bases at J, with 11 bases between the two ends. The CDR3 runs to 12 residues. Germline assignment: CDR1 DFQATT and CDR2 SNEGSKA (reference sequence). CDR3 residues: CSAKNREYEQYF. CDR3 nucleotides: TGCAGTGCTAAAAACAGAGAGTACGAGCAGTACTTC.

By share of the sample, this clonotype is large. This chain joins TRBV28 and TRBJ2-7; 7 positions match TRBD1. Looked up from germline, CDR1 is MDHEN and CDR2 is SYDVKM. Unmatched junction bases numbered 7, after V lost 4 bases and J lost 1 base. There are 15 residues in the CDR3. CDR3 region: CASSWDSASSYEQYF. Here the CDR3 DNA reads TGTGCCAGCAGTTGGGACAGCGCCTCTTCCTACGAGCAGTACTTC.

In its sample, this clonotype ranks as large. The V and J genes are TRBV6-1 and TRBJ2-7, with 7 nucleotides matching TRBD1. The CDR3 is 16 amino acids. J gave up 0 bases and V 2 bases, and 7 bases lay outside the gene matches. In germline, CDR1 is MNHNS, CDR2 SASEGT. CDR3 in DNA: TGTGCCAGCAGTGAATCCATGGGGGACAGCTCCTACGAGCAGTACTTC. Translation: CASSESMGDSSYEQYF.

This clonotype is large (0.1 to 1%) in the sample. V and J are TRBV28 and TRBJ1-1; D is undetermined. CDR3 length: 14 residues. V lost 1 base and J lost 1, with 7 bases in between. Germline assignment: CDR1 MDHEN and CDR2 SYDVKM. The CDR3 DNA is TGTGCCAGCAGTTTATTGTGGGGGAACACTGAAGCTTTCTTT. It specifies CASSLLWGNTEAFF.

This clonotype is categorized as large. This chain connects TRBV28 to TRBJ2-7; TRBD2 is a possible D gene (5 bases). V lost 7 bases to trimming and J lost 7 bases, with 11 bases between them. The CDR3 length is 11 residues. Germline CDR1 is MDHEN and CDR2 is SYDVKM. CDR3 DNA: TGTGCCAGCACCGGGTCGGGAGAGCAGTACTTC. Translated, it gives CASTGSGEQYF.

This clonotype was counted only a few times. The V call is TRBV20-1, the J call TRBJ1-1, with 7 positions matching TRBD1. The CDR3 contains 15 residues. V lost 0 bases, J lost 5 bases, and 9 bases stayed unmatched. Germline V gene sequence: CDR1 DFQATT, CDR2 SNEGSKA (reference sequence). CDR3 region: CSAREFDREWTEAFF. DNA for the CDR3: TGCAGTGCTAGAGAGTTTGACAGGGAATGGACTGAAGCTTTCTTT.

In its sample, this clonotype is large. The rearrangement links TRBV20-1 to TRBJ1-2; weak D call: TRBD1 (6 bases). CDR1 and CDR2 (germline): DFQATT, SNEGSKA (reference sequence). V gave up 5 bases and J gave up 3 bases, with 28 bases separating them. The CDR3 consists of 18 residues. The CDR3 bases are TGCAGTGCTCCCCCCCACCTCAATGCCCCAGGGGTATACTATGGCTACACCTTC. It specifies CSAPPHLNAPGVYYGYTF.

This clonotype is deemed large (0.1 to 1%). The rearrangement uses TRBV28 and TRBJ2-5; 11 positions agree with TRBD2. V was pared by 7 bases and J by 4 bases, with 8 bases of the junction left unmatched. There are 15 residues in the CDR3. Germline V gives CDR1 MDHEN, CDR2 SYDVKM. The CDR3 DNA reads TGTGCCAGCACCCTACTAGCGGGGGTAGGAGAGACCCAGTACTTC. This gives the protein CASTLLAGVGETQYF.

Sample share makes this clonotype large. The chain has TRBV24-1 and TRBJ1-5; D may be TRBD1 (5 bases). Trimming removed 1 base at V and 2 bases at J, with 11 bases between. Germline V gene sequence: CDR1 KGHDR, CDR2 SFDVKD. The CDR3 loop spans 16 amino acids. DNA of the CDR3: TGTGCCACCAGTGATTTCAGGGAGTGGGGCAATCAGCCCCAGCATTTT. Its translation: CATSDFREWGNQPQHF.

By frequency in the sample, this clonotype is large (0.1 to 1%). The chain employs TRBV19 and TRBJ2-2; D uncertain. This CDR3 has 13 residues. V was clipped by 4 bases and J by 0 bases, with 3 bases between them. CDR1 and CDR2 from the germline V gene are LNHDA and SQIVND (reference sequence). DNA for the CDR3: TGTGCCAGTAGTAGCCCGAACACCGGGGAGCTGTTTTTT. It yields the protein CASSSPNTGELFF.

Judged by abundance, this clonotype is large (0.1 to 1%). The chain recombines TRBV20-1 with TRBJ2-1; TRBD2 is a possible D gene (5 bases). The V end was cut by 6 bases, the J end by 4 bases, with 16 bases between. Germline loops: CDR1 DFQATT, CDR2 SNEGSKA (reference sequence). CDR3 size: 14 residues. In DNA, the CDR3 is TGCAGTGCCCCCTCCCTCCGGGAATACAATGAGCAGTTCTTC. Encoded protein: CSAPSLREYNEQFF.

In its sample, this clonotype is large. V is TRBV5-5 and J is TRBJ2-7; 9 bases are shared with TRBD2. Germline-derived CDR1 and CDR2 are SGHKS and YYEKEE (reference sequence). This CDR3 is 14 amino acids long. Trimming took 5 bases from V and 6 from J; bases not matched to a gene: 9. CDR3 amino acids: CASSLTSGRLEQYF. CDR3 bases: TGTGCCAGCAGTTTGACTAGCGGCCGTCTCGAGCAGTACTTC.

By share, this clonotype counts as medium-sized (0.01 to 0.1%). This chain links TRBV28 with TRBJ2-3; a weak D match, TRBD2 (6 bases). V was clipped by 6 bases and J by 1 base, with 20 bases between them. CDR1 and CDR2 (germline): MDHEN, SYDVKM. The CDR3 length is 17 residues. The chain's CDR3 is CASRPVGTLFGTDTQYF. The CDR3 bases are TGTGCCAGCAGACCGGTAGGGACTCTGTTTGGCACAGATACGCAGTATTTT.

This clonotype is classed as large. J is TRBJ2-2 and V is TRBV4-1, with unresolved D. With 0 bases removed from V and 3 bases from J, the gap between germline ends came to 8 bases. This CDR3 is 15 amino acids long. The germline V gene encodes CDR1 MGHRA and CDR2 YSYEKL. The CDR3 DNA reads TGCGCCAGCAGCCAAGAAACCTCGGACACCGGGGAGCTGTTTTTT. It encodes CASSQETSDTGELFF.

This chain uses TRBV6-1 with TRBJ2-1; 12 positions agree with TRBD1. The CDR3 has 18 amino acids. The V segment lost 4 bases and the J segment 12 bases; nucleotides outside the gene matches: 19. Germline loops: CDR1 MNHNS, CDR2 SASEGT. CDR3: CASSGGTGGELLQYGQFF. The CDR3 nucleotides read TGTGCCAGCAGTGGTGGGACAGGGGGCGAATTGCTTCAGTATGGGCAGTTCTTC.

This clonotype was seen a single time. This chain links TRBV7-2 with TRBJ2-3, with D unclear. The V gene's germline CDR1 is SGHTA and CDR2 FQGNSA. The ends were cut back, 1 base at V and 8 bases at J, with 7 bases in the middle. CDR3 length equals 12 residues. This chain's CDR3 is CASSLDLGTQYF. DNA of the CDR3: TGTGCCAGCAGCTTAGATCTCGGTACGCAGTATTTT. Combining the CDR3 with reference TRBV7-2 and TRBJ2-3 gives the whole variable domain GAGVSQSPSNKVTEKGKDVELRCDPISGHTALYWYRQSLGQGLEFLIYFQGNSAPDKSGLPSDRFSAERTGGSVSTLTIQRTQQEDSAVYLCASSLDLGTQYFGPGTRLTVL.